This TCR beta chain was captured in a study of T cells in Graves' hyperthyroidism and ophthalmopathy. The CDR3 regions of TCR beta were amplified from RNA transcripts. Using the HTBI primer set, a first-round RT-PCR was run on the TCR CDR3. TCRdb recomputed calls from the multiplex PCR reads with MiXCR, one row per CDR3 protein. The sample shows some 570,000 distinct CDR3 sequences, 14% of them seen only once. This clonotype has a count of ten or more. Inclusion characteristics of ophthalmopathy patients comprised a Clinical Activity Score of at least 3, a NOSPECS grade of at least 4, and duration under 3 months. Trimming took off 3 bases at V and 4 bases at J, with 10 bases between the two ends. Germline V gives CDR1 SGHTS, CDR2 YDEGEE. This CDR3 comprises 13 residues.

This clonotype was obtained from a woman in her late teens or twenties with Graves' ophthalmopathy. The sequenced material came from blood. V and J are TRBV5-8 and TRBJ1-2; D is possibly TRBD1 (5 bases). In DNA, the CDR3 is TGTGCCAGCAGCTGGGAGGGGACCTATGGCTACACCTTC. Its translation: CASSWEGTYGYTF.